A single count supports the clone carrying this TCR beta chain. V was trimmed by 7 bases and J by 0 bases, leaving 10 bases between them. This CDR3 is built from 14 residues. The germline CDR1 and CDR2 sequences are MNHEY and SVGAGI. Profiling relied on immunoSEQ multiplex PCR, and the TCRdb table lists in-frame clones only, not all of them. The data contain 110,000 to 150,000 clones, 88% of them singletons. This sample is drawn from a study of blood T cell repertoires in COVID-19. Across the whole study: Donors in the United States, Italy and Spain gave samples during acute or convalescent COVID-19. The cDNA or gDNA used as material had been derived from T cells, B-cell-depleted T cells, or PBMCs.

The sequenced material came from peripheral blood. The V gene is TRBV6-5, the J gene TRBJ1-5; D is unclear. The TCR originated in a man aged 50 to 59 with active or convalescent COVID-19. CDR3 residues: CASTRGNSNQPQHF. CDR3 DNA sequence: TGTGCCAGCACTCGGGGTAATAGCAATCAGCCCCAGCATTTT.